These T cell receptor beta chains were read from a single sample in a study of human T cells and chemical hapten exposure. Each CDR3 protein is one row after TCRdb ran MiXCR on the RACE reads. Altogether just under 350,000 distinct CDR3 sequences are present, around 7% being singletons, with the ten largest covering roughly 8%. Sequences were derived from whole blood, sampled in connection with sensitization to the hapten diphenylcyclopropenone (DPC). The source is a woman younger than 30 with alopecia areata. Some clones in this sample may be carry-over from other donors' samples. Each CDR3 is given with its conserved first and last residue. A D gene is named only where the DNA matches it firmly. Only part of the rows carry a size: once, few, many, or a class if the clone is expanded.

size,V,D,J,CDR3,DNA
few,TRBV6-5,TRBD1,TRBJ1-2,CASSYFPGQGGHYGYTF,TGTGCCAGCAGTTACTTCCCTGGACAGGGGGGTCACTATGGCTACACCTTC
.,TRBV7-9,.,TRBJ1-1,CASSLADIEAFF,TGTGCCAGCAGCTTAGCGGACATTGAAGCTTTCTTT
.,TRBV20-1,.,TRBJ1-6,CSARDRQASPLHF,TGCAGTGCTAGAGATCGGCAGGCTTCACCCCTCCACTTT
few,TRBV7-9,.,TRBJ1-3,CASSWKGNTIYF,TGTGCCAGCAGCTGGAAGGGAAACACCATATATTTT
few,TRBV20-1,.,TRBJ2-7,CSARETREYEQYF,TGCAGTGCTAGAGAGACCCGGGAGTACGAGCAGTACTTC
few,TRBV7-9,.,TRBJ2-4,CASSLEARAKNIQYF,TGTGCCAGCAGCCTAGAGGCGAGAGCCAAAAACATTCAGTACTTC
many,TRBV19,.,TRBJ2-1,CASSIGTLRVNEQFF,TGTGCCAGTAGTATCGGGACCCTTCGCGTCAATGAGCAGTTCTTC
.,TRBV27,TRBD1,TRBJ1-6,CASSSTGEASPLHF,TGTGCCAGCAGTTCCACAGGGGAGGCTTCGCCCCTCCACTTT
few,TRBV20-1,.,TRBJ2-7,CSASEDNREQYF,TGCAGTGCTAGTGAGGACAACCGCGAGCAGTACTTC
many,TRBV20-1,TRBD2,TRBJ2-5,CSARLAGGKETQYF,TGCAGTGCTAGATTAGCGGGGGGTAAAGAGACCCAGTACTTC
.,TRBV28,.,TRBJ1-3,CASSLTQEYSSGNTIYF,TGTGCCAGCAGCCTCACACAGGAATACTCCTCTGGAAACACCATATATTTT
.,TRBV4-3,.,TRBJ1-6,CASSQAMDYNSPLHF,TGCGCCAGCAGCCAAGCTATGGATTATAATTCACCCCTCCACTTT
.,TRBV7-9,TRBD1,TRBJ1-6,CASSPLDRVGSPLHF,TGTGCCAGCAGCCCACTCGACAGGGTCGGATCACCCCTCCACTTT
.,TRBV3-1,.,TRBJ1-4,CASSPRGETNEKLFF,TGTGCCAGCAGCCCACGCGGGGAAACTAATGAAAAACTGTTTTTT
few,TRBV6-2/TRBV6-3,.,TRBJ2-3,CASSYSTGTQYF,TGTGCCAGCAGTTACTCGACGGGTACGCAGTATTTT
.,TRBV5-1,TRBD1,TRBJ1-5,CASNFWCQGAPGCNQPQHF,TGCGCCAGCAACTTTTGGTGCCAGGGGGCTCCTGGGTGCAATCAGCCCCAGCATTTT
few,TRBV18,TRBD1,TRBJ1-4,CASSPGQAVYEKLFF,TGTGCCAGCTCACCGGGACAGGCAGTTTATGAAAAACTGTTTTTT
few,TRBV28,.,TRBJ1-5,CASSLSWEGDQPQHF,TGTGCCAGCAGTTTATCGTGGGAAGGCGATCAGCCCCAGCATTTT
.,TRBV7-2,TRBD2,TRBJ2-2,CASSPRTSGGLAGELFF,TGTGCCAGCAGCCCCCGGACTAGCGGGGGGTTGGCCGGGGAGCTGTTTTTT
few,TRBV11-2,.,TRBJ2-3,CASSLWRNGPDTQYF,TGTGCCAGCAGCTTATGGAGAAATGGCCCAGATACGCAGTATTTT
.,TRBV4-3,.,TRBJ2-6,CASSWRLDTSPSGANVLTF,TGCGCCAGCAGCTGGAGGTTGGACACTTCCCCCTCTGGGGCCAACGTCCTGACTTTC
many,TRBV2,.,TRBJ2-4,CASSEAQGAKNIQYF,TGTGCCAGCAGTGAAGCGCAAGGGGCAAAAAACATTCAGTACTTC
few,TRBV24-1,.,TRBJ2-2,CATSDPRDSLTGELFF,TGTGCCACCAGTGATCCGCGGGACAGCCTCACCGGGGAGCTGTTTTTT
few,TRBV3-1,.,TRBJ1-5,CASSHGRNQPQHF,TGTGCCAGCAGCCATGGGCGGAATCAGCCCCAGCATTTT
few,TRBV7-3,.,TRBJ1-6,CASSQGGEKSPLHF,TGTGCCAGCAGCCAAGGGGGTGAGAAATCACCCCTCCACTTT
.,TRBV12-3/TRBV12-4,TRBD1,TRBJ2-4,CASKGTGKAKNIQYF,TGTGCCAGCAAAGGGACAGGGAAGGCCAAAAACATTCAGTACTTC
many,TRBV29-1,TRBD2,TRBJ2-1,CSGGLVLGNEQFF,TGCAGCGGGGGACTAGTTTTGGGCAATGAGCAGTTCTTC
few,TRBV12-3/TRBV12-4,.,TRBJ2-3,CASSFRPLSSTDTQYF,TGTGCCAGCAGTTTTCGGCCGCTTTCTAGCACAGATACGCAGTATTTT
.,TRBV12-5,.,TRBJ2-3,CASGLMVATDTQYF,TGTGCTAGTGGTTTAATGGTTGCTACAGATACGCAGTATTTT
.,TRBV7-2,TRBD1,TRBJ2-1,CASSPGTGRQFF,TGTGCCAGCAGCCCCGGGACAGGACGGCAGTTCTTC
few,TRBV7-2,.,TRBJ1-4,CASSGGGDEKLFF,TGTGCCAGCAGCGGGGGCGGGGATGAAAAACTGTTTTTT
many,TRBV29-1,.,TRBJ1-3,CSVVQSSGNTIYF,TGCAGCGTTGTACAGAGCTCTGGAAACACCATATATTTT
.,TRBV6-5,.,TRBJ2-1,CANSYSFGNEQFF,TGTGCCAACAGTTACTCATTCGGGAATGAGCAGTTCTTC
many,TRBV4-3,.,TRBJ2-3,CASSQDGLTDTQYF,TGCGCCAGCAGCCAAGATGGCCTCACAGATACGCAGTATTTT
.,TRBV6-1,TRBD1,TRBJ1-1,CASSEPLRQGREAFF,TGTGCCAGCAGTGAACCTCTGAGACAGGGCAGAGAAGCTTTCTTT
many,TRBV6-5,.,TRBJ2-7,CASSRGMGESSYEQYF,TGTGCCAGCAGCCGGGGAATGGGAGAGAGCTCCTACGAGCAGTACTTC
many,TRBV12-3/TRBV12-4,.,TRBJ2-2,CASSLDRLGVNTGELFF,TGTGCCAGCAGTCTAGATCGATTAGGGGTCAACACCGGGGAGCTGTTTTTT
many,TRBV20-1,.,TRBJ1-1,CSATSHNTEAFF,TGCAGTGCTACCAGCCATAACACTGAAGCTTTCTTT
many,TRBV10-3,TRBD1,TRBJ1-5,CASGDRGSNQPQHF,TGTGCCTCGGGCGACAGGGGAAGCAATCAGCCCCAGCATTTT
.,TRBV6-5,.,TRBJ1-2,CASSYHPGQEYGYTF,TGTGCCAGCAGTTACCATCCAGGGCAAGAGTATGGCTACACCTTC
many,TRBV7-8,TRBD2,TRBJ2-3,CASSPIGGEGDTQYF,TGTGCCAGCAGCCCCATTGGCGGGGAGGGGGATACGCAGTATTTT
few,TRBV5-6,.,TRBJ2-2,CASSPIFGQDYTGELFF,TGTGCCAGCAGCCCTATCTTCGGGCAGGACTACACCGGGGAGCTGTTTTTT
many,TRBV20-1,.,TRBJ2-7,CSARAGGQTYEQYF,TGCAGTGCTAGAGCGGGGGGCCAAACCTACGAGCAGTACTTC
many,TRBV4-1,.,TRBJ2-5,CASSQDFETQYF,TGCGCCAGCAGCCAAGATTTTGAGACCCAGTACTTC
many,TRBV7-9,.,TRBJ1-5,CASSLQENQPQHF,TGTGCCAGCAGCTTACAGGAGAATCAGCCCCAGCATTTT
few,TRBV6-5,.,TRBJ2-5,CASSYRGEETQYF,TGTGCCAGCAGTTACAGGGGGGAGGAGACCCAGTACTTC
few,TRBV28,TRBD2,TRBJ2-2,CASSFRSGGELFF,TGTGCCAGCAGTTTTCGTAGCGGGGGGGAGCTGTTTTTT